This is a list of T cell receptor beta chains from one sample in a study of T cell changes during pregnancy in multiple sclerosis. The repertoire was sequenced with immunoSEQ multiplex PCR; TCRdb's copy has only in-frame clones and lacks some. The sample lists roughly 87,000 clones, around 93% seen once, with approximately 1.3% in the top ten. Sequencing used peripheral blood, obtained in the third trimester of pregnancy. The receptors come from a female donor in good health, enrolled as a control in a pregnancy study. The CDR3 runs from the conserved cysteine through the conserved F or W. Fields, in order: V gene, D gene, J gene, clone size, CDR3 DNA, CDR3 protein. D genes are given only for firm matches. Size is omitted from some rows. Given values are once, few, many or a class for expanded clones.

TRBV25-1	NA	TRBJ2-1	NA	TGTGCCAGCAGTGAAGGGCCCAACCCCTACAATGAGCAGTTCTTC	CASSEGPNPYNEQFF
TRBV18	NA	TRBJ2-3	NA	TGTGCCAGCTCACCTGTGATCGGTGCAGATACGCAGTATTTT	CASSPVIGADTQYF
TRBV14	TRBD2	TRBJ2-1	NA	TGTGCCAGCAGCCGCCTTAGCGGGAGGGGAGCGGATGAGCAGTTCTTC	CASSRLSGRGADEQFF
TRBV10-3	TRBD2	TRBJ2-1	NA	TGTGCCATCAGTGGTTTGGTACGGGCGGGAGCCTACAATGAGCAGTTCTTC	CAISGLVRAGAYNEQFF
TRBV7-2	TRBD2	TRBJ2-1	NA	TGTGCCAGCAGCTTAGTAGCGGGAGTAGGTAATGAGCAGTTCTTC	CASSLVAGVGNEQFF
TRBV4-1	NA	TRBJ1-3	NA	TGCGCCAGCAGCCCCTCAGGGGTCCCTGGAAACACCATATATTTT	CASSPSGVPGNTIYF
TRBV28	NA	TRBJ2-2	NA	TGTGCCAGCAGTTTATTCAGTAATACCGGGGAGCTGTTTTTT	CASSLFSNTGELFF
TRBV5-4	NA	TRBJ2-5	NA	TGTGCCAGCAGCCCCGGGTCCAGCAACGGAGAGACCCAGTACTTC	CASSPGSSNGETQYF
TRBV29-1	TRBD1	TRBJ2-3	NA	TGCAGCGCCTCCAGGGGGCTCGGGACGCAGTATTTT	CSASRGLGTQYF
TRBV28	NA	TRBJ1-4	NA	TGTGCCAGCAGCCCATGGAGACAGTCGGAGAATGAAAAACTGTTTTTT	CASSPWRQSENEKLFF
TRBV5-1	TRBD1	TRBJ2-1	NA	TGCGCCAGCAGCTTGTCCGGACAGGGAGGAAACAATGAGCAGTTCTTC	CASSLSGQGGNNEQFF
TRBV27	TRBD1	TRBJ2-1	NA	TGTGCCAGCAGTCCGTCTAGGGGGACAGGGCTCTACAATGAGCAGTTCTTC	CASSPSRGTGLYNEQFF
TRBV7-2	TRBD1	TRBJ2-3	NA	TGTGCCAGCAGCAAACAGGGGGCTGCAGATACGCAGTATTTT	CASSKQGAADTQYF
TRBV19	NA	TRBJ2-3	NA	TGTGCCAGTAGCCCCGTTTTCGGCGGTTCAAATACGCAGTATTTT	CASSPVFGGSNTQYF
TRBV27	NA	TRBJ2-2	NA	TGTGCCAGCAGTTTTCCAGGCGGGGAGCTGTTTTTT	CASSFPGGELFF
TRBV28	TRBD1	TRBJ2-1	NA	TGTGCCAGCAGTTTATTCCTACAGGGGGGAGGCAATGAGCAGTTCTTC	CASSLFLQGGGNEQFF
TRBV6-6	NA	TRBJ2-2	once	TGTGCCAGCAGTTATGAGTTGGAGCTGTTTTTT	CASSYELELFF
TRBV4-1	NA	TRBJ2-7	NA	TGCGCCAGCAGCCAACAGACTAGTGACGAGCAGTACTTC	CASSQQTSDEQYF
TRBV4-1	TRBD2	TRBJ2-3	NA	TGCGCCAGCAGCCAAGAGGGACTAGCGGGAGGGCTCACAGATACGCAGTATTTT	CASSQEGLAGGLTDTQYF
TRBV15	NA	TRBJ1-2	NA	TGTGCCACCAGCAGAGACCCCTACTATGGCTACACCTTC	CATSRDPYYGYTF
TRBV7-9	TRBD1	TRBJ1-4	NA	TGTGCCAGCAGCTTCCTGACGTCCGGGACAGGAAATGAAAAACTGTTTTTT	CASSFLTSGTGNEKLFF
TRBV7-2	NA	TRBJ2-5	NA	TGTGCCAGCAGCTTAGCTCTTCAGGGCCGTGAGACCCAGTACTTC	CASSLALQGRETQYF
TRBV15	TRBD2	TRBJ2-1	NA	TGTGCCACCAGCAGAGACAGCGGGAGGGACAATGAGCAGTTCTTC	CATSRDSGRDNEQFF
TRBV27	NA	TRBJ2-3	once	TGTGCCAGCAGTTTAGGGGCCGGGACTCCCTTCACAGATACGCAGTATTTT	CASSLGAGTPFTDTQYF
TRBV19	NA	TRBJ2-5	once	TGTGCCAGTAGTATAGTAGGAGGGTTAGAGACCCAGTACTTC	CASSIVGGLETQYF
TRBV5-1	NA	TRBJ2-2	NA	TGCGCCAGCAGCTTTCAACAGGGCAGCGGGGAGCTGTTTTTT	CASSFQQGSGELFF